The TCR beta chain described here comes from a study of beta chain features in type 1 diabetes. Trimming took off 1 base at V and 2 bases at J, with 6 bases between the two ends. Germline V gene data show CDR1 as KGHSH and CDR2 as LQKENI. CDR3 length: 15 residues. About this clone: Other nucleotide sequences from this sample produce the same CDR3.

Expressed TCRB transcripts were sequenced because the isolated RNA had all been reverse transcribed beforehand. Data came from immunoSEQ multiplex PCR; TCRdb stores just in-frame clones and leaves some out. Here the sample spans fewer than 900,000 clones, 17% being singletons. V gene TRBV18 combines with J gene TRBJ2-6, with D possibly TRBD1 on 5 matching bases. This clonotype was sampled from a woman between 18 and 29 years old in good health. The material sequenced was naive CD4+ T cells from blood. The CDR3 nucleotides are TGTGCCAGCTCACCACAGGGGACTGGGGCCAACGTCCTGACTTTC. Amino acid sequence: CASSPQGTGANVLTF.